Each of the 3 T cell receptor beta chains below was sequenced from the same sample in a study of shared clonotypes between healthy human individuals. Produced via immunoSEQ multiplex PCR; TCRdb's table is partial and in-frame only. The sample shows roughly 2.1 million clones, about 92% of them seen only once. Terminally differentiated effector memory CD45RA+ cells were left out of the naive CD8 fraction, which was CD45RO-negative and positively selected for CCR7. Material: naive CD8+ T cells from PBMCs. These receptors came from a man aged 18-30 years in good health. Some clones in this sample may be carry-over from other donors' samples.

This CDR3 reads CASSRLISGANVLTF. The CDR3 DNA reads as TGTGCCAGCAGTAGGCTGATCTCTGGGGCCAACGTCCTGACTTTC. This chain connects TRBV28 to TRBJ2-6; D ambiguous. Germline CDR1 reads MDHEN; CDR2 reads SYDVKM. The CDR3 spans 15 residues. V was trimmed by 5 bases and J by 0 bases, leaving 8 bases between them.

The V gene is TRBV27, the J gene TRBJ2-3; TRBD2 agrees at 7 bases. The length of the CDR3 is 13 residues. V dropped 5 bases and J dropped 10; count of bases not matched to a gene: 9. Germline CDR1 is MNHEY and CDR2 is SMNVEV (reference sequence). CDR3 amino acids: CASSLRTSGSQYF. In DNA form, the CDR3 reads TGTGCCAGCAGTCTCCGGACTAGTGGATCGCAGTATTTT.

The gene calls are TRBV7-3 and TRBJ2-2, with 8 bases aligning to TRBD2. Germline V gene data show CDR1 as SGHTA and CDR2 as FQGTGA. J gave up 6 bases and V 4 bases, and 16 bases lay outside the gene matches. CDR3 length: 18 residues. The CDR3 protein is CASSSGPPGLGVAGELFF. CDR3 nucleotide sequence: TGTGCCAGCAGCTCGGGGCCTCCGGGACTAGGAGTGGCCGGGGAGCTGTTTTTT.